The 7 T cell receptor beta chains presented below share a single source sample, sequenced in a study of CD8 T cells in Susac syndrome. Random hexamers primed reverse transcription of about 0.5 to 1 ug RNA. Via MiXCR, TCRdb re-called the immunoSEQ multiplex PCR reads, giving one row per CDR3 protein. Found here are approximately 230,000 distinct CDR3 sequences, 85% to 95% of them singletons; the top ten hold 0.06% to 0.08%. Material: CD4+ T cells from PBMCs. The source is a human donor with multiple sclerosis.

The CDR3 reads CSAGEAGGGNEQFF. CDR3 bases: TGCAGTGCCGGCGAAGCGGGAGGTGGCAATGAGCAGTTCTTC. This rearrangement joins TRBV20-1 to TRBJ2-1; TRBD2 agrees at 9 bases. With 6 bases clipped from V and 6 bases from J, the junction kept 9 bases outside the gene matches. CDR1 and CDR2 (germline): DFQATT, SNEGSKA (reference sequence). CDR3 length: 14 amino acids.

The chain couples TRBV10-2 to TRBJ2-7, with TRBD2 as a possible D gene (6 bases). V dropped 5 bases and J dropped 2 bases, with 13 bases sitting between them. Germline CDR1 WSHSY, CDR2 SAAADI. The CDR3 is 14 residues long. The CDR3 bases are TGCGCCAGCAGTTGGGACTTCGCGCCCTACGAGCAGTACGTC. Translating gives CASSWDFAPYEQYV.

V usage is TRBV19 and J usage is TRBJ2-2; D may be TRBD1 (7 bases). Deletions cut 5 bases from V and 6 bases from J, with 16 bases between. The CDR3 length is 15 residues. Germline values: CDR1 LNHDA, CDR2 SQIVND (reference sequence). The CDR3 spells CASSPAGGTAGELFF. The CDR3 coding sequence is TGTGCCAGTAGTCCCGCAGGGGGGACTGCCGGGGAGCTGTTTTTT.

The chain employs TRBV6-5 and TRBJ2-5; 7 nucleotides align to TRBD2. The CDR3 contains 16 residues. Germline loops: CDR1 MNHEY, CDR2 SVGAGI. The V segment lost 0 bases and the J segment 5 bases; nucleotides outside the gene matches: 9. The DNA for the CDR3 is TGTGCCAGCAGTTACTCGACGGGGGGTTTCGGCGAGACCCAGTACTTC. Translating gives CASSYSTGGFGETQYF.

The CDR3 loop is CATSRDPTGRETQYF. As DNA, the CDR3 is TGTGCCACCAGCAGAGATCCGACAGGACGGGAGACCCAGTACTTC. The rearrangement joins TRBV15 to TRBJ2-5; a possible D gene is TRBD1 (6 bases). In germline, CDR1 is LNHNV, CDR2 YYDKDF (reference sequence). The CDR3 spans 15 residues. Trimming pared 0 bases from V and 5 bases from J, leaving 13 bases between.

The V gene is TRBV7-9, the J gene TRBJ1-5; tentatively, D is TRBD1 (6 bases). The CDR3 length is 15 residues. Germline V gene lookup returns CDR1 SEHNR and CDR2 FQNEAQ (reference sequence). Trimming stripped 5 bases from V and 2 bases from J, with 13 bases between. CDR3 sequence (DNA): TGTGCCAGCAGCCAGTCGGACAGACGCAATCAGCCCCAGCATTTT. It specifies CASSQSDRRNQPQHF.

V and J are TRBV5-6 and TRBJ2-6; D is unclear. The germline V gene encodes CDR1 SGHDT and CDR2 YYEEEE. V was cut by 0 bases and J by 4 bases, with 11 bases left in between. CDR3 length: 16 amino acids. CDR3 residues: CASSLVGRAGANVLTF. Here the CDR3 DNA reads TGTGCCAGCAGCTTGGTCGGTCGGGCCGGGGCCAACGTCCTGACTTTC. The full variable domain, rest sourced from reference TRBV5-6 and TRBJ2-6, is DAGVTQSPTHLIKTRGQQVTLRCSPKSGHDTVSWYQQALGQGPQFIFQYYEEEERQRGNFPDRFSGHQFPNYSSELNVNALLLGDSALYLCASSLVGRAGANVLTFGAGSRLTVL.